The following is a TCR beta chain sequence with its context. The antigen remains undetermined. Treatment specified: approximately 18 received Ad26.COV2.S at low or high dose, single or two shots; 5 received placebo; per-sample allocation not given. On day 63 after the first injection, vaccine and placebo recipients gave samples. The CDR3 covers 14 residues. Germline-derived CDR1 and CDR2 are MDHEN and SYDVKM. Trimming cost V 7 bases and J 0 bases, with 10 bases left between them. This sample is drawn from a study of Ad26.COV2.S vaccination and SARS-CoV-2 variants. General study results and limits: Assessments of TCR breadth and depth may have underestimated the total T cell responses.

Measured with immunoSEQ multiplex PCR; TCRdb has only the in-frame clones, and not every one. The data contain about half a million clones, roughly nine tenths of them seen just once; the ten biggest clones take up roughly 1.7%. This sequence was found in a person aged 18-60 years who received the Ad26.COV2.S COVID-19 vaccine or a placebo. This chain uses TRBV28 with TRBJ2-4; D is undetermined. The sample here was peripheral blood, taken in a trial of Ad26.COV2.S vaccine versus placebo. The CDR3 bases are TGTGCCAGCAAGCAAACTGGAGCCAAAAACATTCAGTACTTC. Protein sequence: CASKQTGAKNIQYF.